The clone carrying this TCR beta chain was counted a few times. TCRdb reprocessed the 5' RACE reads via MiXCR and lists one record per CDR3 protein. The data contain 250,000 or so distinct CDR3 sequences, about a sixth of them seen just once; the ten biggest clones take up around 32%. Germline CDR1 SGHKS, CDR2 YYEKEE (reference sequence). V dropped 0 bases and J dropped 0; count of bases not matched to a gene: 5. This CDR3 has 16 amino acids. This sample is part of a study of CD8 T cells in ankylosing spondylitis. This sequence originates from a male donor with ankylosing spondylitis or in good health (not recorded which). Sequencing used blood, either unsorted or a sorted T cell fraction (not recorded which). The chain joins TRBV5-5 to TRBJ1-1; 7 bases are shared with TRBD1. The CDR3 is CASSLDRGGVNTEAFF. The DNA of the CDR3 is TGTGCCAGCAGCTTGGACAGGGGAGGAGTGAACACTGAAGCTTTCTTT. Complete variable domain (other parts from reference TRBV5-5 and TRBJ1-1): DAGVTQSPTHLIKTRGQQVTLRCSPISGHKSVSWYQQVLGQGPQFIFQYYEKEERGRGNFPDRFSARQFPNYSSELNVNALLLGDSALYLCASSLDRGGVNTEAFFGQGTRLTVV.